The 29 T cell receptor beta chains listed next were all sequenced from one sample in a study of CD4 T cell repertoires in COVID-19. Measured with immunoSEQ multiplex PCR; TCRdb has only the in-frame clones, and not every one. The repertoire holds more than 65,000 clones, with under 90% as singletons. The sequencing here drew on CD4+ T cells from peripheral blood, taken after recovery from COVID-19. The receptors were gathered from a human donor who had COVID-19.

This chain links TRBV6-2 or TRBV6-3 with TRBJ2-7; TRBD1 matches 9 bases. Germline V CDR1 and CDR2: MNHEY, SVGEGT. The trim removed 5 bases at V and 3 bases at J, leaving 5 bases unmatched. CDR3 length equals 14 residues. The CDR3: CASSLPGQGYEQYF. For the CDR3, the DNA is TGTGCCAGCAGTCTCCCGGGACAGGGCTACGAGCAGTACTTC.

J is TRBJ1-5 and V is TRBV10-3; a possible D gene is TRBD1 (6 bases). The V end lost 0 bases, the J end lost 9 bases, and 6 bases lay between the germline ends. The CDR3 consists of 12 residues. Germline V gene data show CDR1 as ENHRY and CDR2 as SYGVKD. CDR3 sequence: CAISESGGPQHF. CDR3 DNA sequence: TGTGCCATCAGTGAGTCAGGGGGGCCCCAGCATTTT.

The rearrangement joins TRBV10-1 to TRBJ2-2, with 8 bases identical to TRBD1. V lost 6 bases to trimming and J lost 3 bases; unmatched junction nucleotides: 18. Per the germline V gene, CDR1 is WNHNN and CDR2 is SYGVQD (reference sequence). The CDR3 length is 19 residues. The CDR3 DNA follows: TGCGCCAGCAGCTCGTTAAGAGACTACCGGGACAGGTACACCGGGGAGCTGTTTTTT. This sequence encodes CASSSLRDYRDRYTGELFF.

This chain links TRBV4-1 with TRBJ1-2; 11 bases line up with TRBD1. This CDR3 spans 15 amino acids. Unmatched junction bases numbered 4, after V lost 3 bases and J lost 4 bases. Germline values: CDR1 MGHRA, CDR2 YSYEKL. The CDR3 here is CASSQGQGGSYGYTF. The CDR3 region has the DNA TGCGCCAGCAGCCAGGGACAGGGGGGGAGCTATGGCTACACCTTC.

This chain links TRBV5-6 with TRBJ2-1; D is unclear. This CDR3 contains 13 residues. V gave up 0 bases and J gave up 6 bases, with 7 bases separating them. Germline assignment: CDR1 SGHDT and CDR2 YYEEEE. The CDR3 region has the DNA TGTGCCAGCAGCTTGGTGGCGGCCAATGAGCAGTTCTTC. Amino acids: CASSLVAANEQFF.

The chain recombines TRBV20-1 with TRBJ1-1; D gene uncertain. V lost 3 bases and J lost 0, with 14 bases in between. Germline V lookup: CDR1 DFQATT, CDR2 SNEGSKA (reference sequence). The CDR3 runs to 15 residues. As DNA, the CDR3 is TGCAGTGCTAGTATGTACGGAGGCATGAACACTGAAGCTTTCTTT. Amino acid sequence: CSASMYGGMNTEAFF.

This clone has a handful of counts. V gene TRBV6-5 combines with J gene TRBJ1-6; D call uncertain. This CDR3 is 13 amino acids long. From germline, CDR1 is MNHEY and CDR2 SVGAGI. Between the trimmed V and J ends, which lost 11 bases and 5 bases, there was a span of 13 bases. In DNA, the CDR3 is TGTGCCGTAGGGATTTTAGATAATTCACCCCTCCACTTT. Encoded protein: CAVGILDNSPLHF.

The CDR3 nucleotides read TGTGCCAGCTCACCAGTGGTCGCGAAGGGGCTGGTGAACACTGAAGCTTTCTTT. Encoded protein: CASSPVVAKGLVNTEAFF. V usage is TRBV18 and J usage is TRBJ1-1; D might be TRBD1 (5 bases). Germline V gives CDR1 KGHSH, CDR2 LQKENI. The CDR3 extends over 18 amino acids. V lost 2 bases and J lost 0, with 19 bases in between.

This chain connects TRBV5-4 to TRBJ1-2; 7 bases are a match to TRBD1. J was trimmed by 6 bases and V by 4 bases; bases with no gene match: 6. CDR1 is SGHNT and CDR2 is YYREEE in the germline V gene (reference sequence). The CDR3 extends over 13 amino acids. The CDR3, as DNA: TGTGCCAGCAGCCTGGACAGGCGAGATGGCTACACCTTC. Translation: CASSLDRRDGYTF.

The CDR3 sequence is CASSSLGESNQPQHF. CDR3 coding DNA: TGTGCCAGCAGTTCCCTCGGGGAATCTAATCAGCCCCAGCATTTT. This chain uses TRBV6-5 with TRBJ1-5; D remains ambiguous. Germline V gene data show CDR1 as MNHEY and CDR2 as SVGAGI. This CDR3 is built from 15 residues. V lost 4 bases and J lost 4, with 14 bases in between.

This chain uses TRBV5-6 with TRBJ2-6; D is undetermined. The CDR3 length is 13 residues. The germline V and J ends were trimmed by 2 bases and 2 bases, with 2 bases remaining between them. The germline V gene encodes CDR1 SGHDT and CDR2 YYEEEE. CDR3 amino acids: CASSFTGANVLTF. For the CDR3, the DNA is TGTGCCAGCAGCTTCACTGGGGCCAACGTCCTGACTTTC. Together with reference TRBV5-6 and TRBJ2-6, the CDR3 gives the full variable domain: DAGVTQSPTHLIKTRGQQVTLRCSPKSGHDTVSWYQQALGQGPQFIFQYYEEEERQRGNFPDRFSGHQFPNYSSELNVNALLLGDSALYLCASSFTGANVLTFGAGSRLTVL.

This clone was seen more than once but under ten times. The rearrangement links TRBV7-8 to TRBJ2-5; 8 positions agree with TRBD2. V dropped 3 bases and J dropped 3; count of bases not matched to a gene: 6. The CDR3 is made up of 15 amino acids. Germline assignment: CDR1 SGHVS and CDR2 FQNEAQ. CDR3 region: CASSFREGREETQYF. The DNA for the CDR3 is TGTGCCAGCAGCTTCCGGGAGGGCCGGGAAGAGACCCAGTACTTC.

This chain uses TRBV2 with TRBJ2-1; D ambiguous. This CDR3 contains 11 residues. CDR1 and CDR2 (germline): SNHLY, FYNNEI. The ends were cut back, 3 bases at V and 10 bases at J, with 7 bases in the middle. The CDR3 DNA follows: TGTGCCAGCAGTGATTGGCCGGAGCAGTTCTTC. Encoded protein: CASSDWPEQFF.

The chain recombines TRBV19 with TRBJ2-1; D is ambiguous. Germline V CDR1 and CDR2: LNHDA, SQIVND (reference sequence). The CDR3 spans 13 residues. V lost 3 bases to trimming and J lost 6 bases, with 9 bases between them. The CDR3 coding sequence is TGTGCCAGTAGTATCGGCAATAGCAATGAGCAGTTCTTC. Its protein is CASSIGNSNEQFF. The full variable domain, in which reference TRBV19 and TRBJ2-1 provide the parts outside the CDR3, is DGGITQSPKYLFRKEGQNVTLSCEQNLNHDAMYWYRQDPGQGLRLIYYSQIVNDFQKGDIAEGYSVSREKKESFPLTVTSAQKNPTAFYLCASSIGNSNEQFFGPGTRLTVL.

The DNA for the CDR3 is TGTGCCATCACCGGACAGGGCACCCGGGAGACCCAGTACTTC. Its translation: CAITGQGTRETQYF. The chain carries TRBV10-3 and TRBJ2-5; 8 positions agree with TRBD1. Germline CDR1 is ENHRY and CDR2 is SYGVKD. The CDR3 is made up of 14 amino acids. Germline trimming cut 7 bases from V and 5 bases from J; bases unmatched to any gene: 9.

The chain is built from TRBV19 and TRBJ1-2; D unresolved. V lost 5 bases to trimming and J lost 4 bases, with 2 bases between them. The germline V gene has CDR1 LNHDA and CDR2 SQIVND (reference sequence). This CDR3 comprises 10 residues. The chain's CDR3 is CASSRYGYTF. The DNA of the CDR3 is TGTGCCAGTAGTCGCTATGGCTACACCTTC.

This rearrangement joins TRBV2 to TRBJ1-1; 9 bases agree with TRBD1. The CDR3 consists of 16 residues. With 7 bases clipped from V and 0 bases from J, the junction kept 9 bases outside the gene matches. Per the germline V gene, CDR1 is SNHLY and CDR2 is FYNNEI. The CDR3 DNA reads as TGTGCCAGCAATAGACAGGGGGGGACTCTGAACACTGAAGCTTTCTTT. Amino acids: CASNRQGGTLNTEAFF.

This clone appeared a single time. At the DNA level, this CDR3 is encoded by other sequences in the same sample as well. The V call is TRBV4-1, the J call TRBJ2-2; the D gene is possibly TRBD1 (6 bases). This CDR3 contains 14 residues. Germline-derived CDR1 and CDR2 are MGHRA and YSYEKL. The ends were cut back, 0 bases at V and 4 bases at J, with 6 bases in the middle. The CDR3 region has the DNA TGCGCCAGCAGCCAAGACAGGGGCACCGGGGAGCTGTTTTTT. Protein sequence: CASSQDRGTGELFF.

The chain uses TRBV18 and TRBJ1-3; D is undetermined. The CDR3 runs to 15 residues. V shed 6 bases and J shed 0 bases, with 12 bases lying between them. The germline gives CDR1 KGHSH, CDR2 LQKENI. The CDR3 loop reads CASSDLRLSGNTIYF. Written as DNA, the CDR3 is TGTGCCAGCTCGGACCTAAGACTCTCTGGAAACACCATATATTTT.

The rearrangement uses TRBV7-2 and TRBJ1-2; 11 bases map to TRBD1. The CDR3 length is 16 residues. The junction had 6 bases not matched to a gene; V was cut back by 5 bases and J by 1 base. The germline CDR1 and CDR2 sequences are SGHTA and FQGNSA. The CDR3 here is CASSPRTGGGNYGYTF. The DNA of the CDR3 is TGTGCCAGCAGCCCCAGGACAGGGGGCGGTAACTATGGCTACACCTTC.

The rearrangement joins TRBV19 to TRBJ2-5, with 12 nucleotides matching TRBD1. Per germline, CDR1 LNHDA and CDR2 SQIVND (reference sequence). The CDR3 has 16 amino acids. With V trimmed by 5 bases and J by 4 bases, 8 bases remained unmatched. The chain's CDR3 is CASSVPGTGGLETQYF. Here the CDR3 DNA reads TGTGCCAGTAGTGTCCCCGGGACAGGGGGCCTAGAGACCCAGTACTTC. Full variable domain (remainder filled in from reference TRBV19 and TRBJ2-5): DGGITQSPKYLFRKEGQNVTLSCEQNLNHDAMYWYRQDPGQGLRLIYYSQIVNDFQKGDIAEGYSVSREKKESFPLTVTSAQKNPTAFYLCASSVPGTGGLETQYFGPGTRLLVL.

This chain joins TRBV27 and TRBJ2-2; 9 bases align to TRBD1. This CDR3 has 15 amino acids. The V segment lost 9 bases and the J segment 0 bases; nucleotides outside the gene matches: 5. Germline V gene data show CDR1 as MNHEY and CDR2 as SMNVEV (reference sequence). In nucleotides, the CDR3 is TGTGCCAGTACAGGGGGCACTACGAACACCGGGGAGCTGTTTTTT. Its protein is CASTGGTTNTGELFF.

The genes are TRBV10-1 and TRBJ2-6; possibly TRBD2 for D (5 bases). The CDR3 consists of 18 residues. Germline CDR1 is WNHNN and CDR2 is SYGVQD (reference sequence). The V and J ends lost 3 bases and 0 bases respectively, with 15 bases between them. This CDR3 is CASSDPSGVSSGANVLTF. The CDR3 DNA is TGCGCCAGCAGTGACCCCAGCGGAGTGAGCTCTGGGGCCAACGTCCTGACTTTC.

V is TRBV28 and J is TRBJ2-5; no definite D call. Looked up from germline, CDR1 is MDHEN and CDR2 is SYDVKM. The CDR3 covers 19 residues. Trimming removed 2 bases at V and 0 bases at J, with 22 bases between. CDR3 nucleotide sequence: TGTGCCAGCAGTTTAAGATTCGGGTTAGGCAGTGTGGACCAAGAGACCCAGTACTTC. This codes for CASSLRFGLGSVDQETQYF.

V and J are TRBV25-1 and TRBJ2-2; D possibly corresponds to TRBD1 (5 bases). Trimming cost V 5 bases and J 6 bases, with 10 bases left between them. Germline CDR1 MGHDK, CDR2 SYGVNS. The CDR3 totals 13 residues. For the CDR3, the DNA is TGTGCCAGCAGTCCCGGACACCCCGGGGAGCTGTTTTTT. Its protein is CASSPGHPGELFF.

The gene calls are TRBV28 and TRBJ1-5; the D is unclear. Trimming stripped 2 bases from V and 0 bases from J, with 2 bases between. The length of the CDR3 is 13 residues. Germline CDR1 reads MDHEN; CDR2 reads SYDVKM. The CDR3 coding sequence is TGTGCCAGCAGTTTACGTAGCAATCAGCCCCAGCATTTT. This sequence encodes CASSLRSNQPQHF. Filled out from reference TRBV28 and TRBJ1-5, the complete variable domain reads DVKVTQSSRYLVKRTGEKVFLECVQDMDHENMFWYRQDPGLGLRLIYFSYDVKMKEKGDIPEGYSVSREKKERFSLILESASTNQTSMYLCASSLRSNQPQHFGDGTRLSIL.

This CDR3 reads CASSLISGAAEAFF. The CDR3, as DNA: TGTGCCAGCAGCCTCATATCGGGGGCTGCTGAAGCTTTCTTT. This chain joins TRBV9 and TRBJ1-1; D might be TRBD1 (6 bases). This CDR3 region has 14 residues. V lost 4 bases and J 6 bases, leaving 16 bases between the germline ends. Germline V gives CDR1 SGDLS, CDR2 YYNGEE.

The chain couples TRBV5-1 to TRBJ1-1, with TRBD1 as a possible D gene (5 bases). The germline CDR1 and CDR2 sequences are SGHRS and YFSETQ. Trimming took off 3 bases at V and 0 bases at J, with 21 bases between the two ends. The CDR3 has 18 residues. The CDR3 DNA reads TGCGCCAGCAGCTCTGAGGTGGTGGGACGGGGATTGAACACTGAAGCTTTCTTT. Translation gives CASSSEVVGRGLNTEAFF.

CDR3 sequence reads: CASSDQAGGGADTQYF. Here the CDR3 DNA reads TGTGCCAGCAGTGACCAAGCGGGGGGAGGGGCAGATACGCAGTATTTT. V is TRBV6-4 and J is TRBJ2-3, with 9 bases identical to TRBD2. Germline-derived CDR1 and CDR2 are MRHNA and SNTAGT. The V segment lost 2 bases and the J segment 4 bases; nucleotides outside the gene matches: 7. This CDR3 is built from 16 residues.